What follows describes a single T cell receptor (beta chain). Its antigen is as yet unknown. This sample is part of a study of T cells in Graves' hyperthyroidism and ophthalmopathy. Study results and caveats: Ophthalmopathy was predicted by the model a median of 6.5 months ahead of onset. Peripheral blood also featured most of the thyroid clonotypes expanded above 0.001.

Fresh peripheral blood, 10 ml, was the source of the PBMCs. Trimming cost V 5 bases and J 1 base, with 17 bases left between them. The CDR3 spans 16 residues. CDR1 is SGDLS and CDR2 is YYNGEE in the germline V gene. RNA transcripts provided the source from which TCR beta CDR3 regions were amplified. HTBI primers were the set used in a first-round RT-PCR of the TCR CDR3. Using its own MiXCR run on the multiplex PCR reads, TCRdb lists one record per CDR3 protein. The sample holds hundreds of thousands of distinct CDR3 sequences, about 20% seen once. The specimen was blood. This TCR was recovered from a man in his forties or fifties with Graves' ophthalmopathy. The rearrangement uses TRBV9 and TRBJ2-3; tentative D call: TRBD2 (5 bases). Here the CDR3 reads CASSVSSSLRTDTQYF. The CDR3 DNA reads TGTGCCAGCAGTGTTAGTTCTAGCCTACGCACAGATACGCAGTATTTT.